This T cell receptor (beta chain) was captured by sequencing in a study of radiotherapy plus CTLA-4 blockade in lung cancer. Study background: Disease control reached approximately 29%, with objective responses in approximately 17%. Whole-study results and caveats: Tumor-derived TCR clones expanded in blood after radiotherapy plus ipilimumab.

Sequenced by immunoSEQ multiplex PCR; TCRdb stores in-frame clones only, minus some. The repertoire holds around 120,000 clones, with approximately 84% as singletons. Chemo-refractory metastatic non-small-cell lung cancer patients underwent focal radiation alongside CTLA-4 blockade with ipilimumab. In germline, CDR1 is SGHTA, CDR2 FQGNSA. The CDR3 has 14 amino acids. V was pared by 5 bases and J by 6 bases, with 7 bases of the junction left unmatched. This clone was seen only a few times. Its antigen is not known. The chain couples TRBV7-2 to TRBJ1-2; 9 bases align to TRBD1. The receptor was isolated from a human donor with non-small cell lung cancer who had a partial response to radiotherapy plus ipilimumab. The starting material was peripheral blood, obtained from a patient treated with radiotherapy plus ipilimumab. CDR3 in amino acids: CASSQGTGIHGYTF. The CDR3 DNA is TGTGCCAGCAGCCAGGGGACAGGGATTCATGGCTACACCTTC.